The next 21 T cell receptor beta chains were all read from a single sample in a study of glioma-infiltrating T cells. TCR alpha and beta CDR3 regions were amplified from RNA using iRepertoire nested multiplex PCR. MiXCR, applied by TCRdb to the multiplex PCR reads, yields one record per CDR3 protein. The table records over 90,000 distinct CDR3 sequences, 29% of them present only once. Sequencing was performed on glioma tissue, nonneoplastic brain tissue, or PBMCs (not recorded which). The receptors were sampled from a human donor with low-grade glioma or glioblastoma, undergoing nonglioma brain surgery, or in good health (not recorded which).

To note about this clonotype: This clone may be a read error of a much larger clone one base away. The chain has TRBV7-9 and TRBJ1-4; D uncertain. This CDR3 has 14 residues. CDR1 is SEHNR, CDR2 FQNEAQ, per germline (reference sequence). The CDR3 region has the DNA TGTGCCAGCAGATTAGGTGCCCTGAATGAAAAACTGTTTTTT. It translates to CASRLGALNEKLFF.

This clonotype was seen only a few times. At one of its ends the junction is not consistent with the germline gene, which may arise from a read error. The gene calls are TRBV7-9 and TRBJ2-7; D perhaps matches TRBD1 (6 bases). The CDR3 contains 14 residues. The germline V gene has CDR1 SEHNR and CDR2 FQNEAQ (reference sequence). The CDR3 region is CASSQQRQVGEQYF. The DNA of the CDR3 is TGCGCCAGCAGCCAGCAACGACAGGTGGGCGAGCAGTACTTC.

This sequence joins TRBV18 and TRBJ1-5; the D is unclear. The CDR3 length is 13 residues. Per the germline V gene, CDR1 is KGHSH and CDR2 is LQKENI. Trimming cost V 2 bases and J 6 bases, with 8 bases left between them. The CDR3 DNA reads TGTGCCAGCTCACCATTACACGGTCAGCCCCAGCATTTT. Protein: CASSPLHGQPQHF. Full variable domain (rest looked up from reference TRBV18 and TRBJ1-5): NAGVMQNPRHLVRRRGQEARLRCSPMKGHSHVYWYRQLPEEGLKFMVYLQKENIIDESGMPKERFSAEFPKEGPSILRIQQVVRGDSAAYFCASSPLHGQPQHFGDGTRLSIL.

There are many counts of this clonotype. CDR3 sequence (DNA): TGCAGTGCTAGAGTCCGGGACAGGCTCGGTTCACCCCTCCACTTT. It translates to CSARVRDRLGSPLHF. This sequence joins TRBV20-1 and TRBJ1-6; 8 nucleotides align to TRBD1. Germline assignment: CDR1 DFQATT and CDR2 SNEGSKA (reference sequence). The CDR3 extends over 15 amino acids. With V trimmed by 1 base and J by 9 bases, 8 bases remained unmatched.

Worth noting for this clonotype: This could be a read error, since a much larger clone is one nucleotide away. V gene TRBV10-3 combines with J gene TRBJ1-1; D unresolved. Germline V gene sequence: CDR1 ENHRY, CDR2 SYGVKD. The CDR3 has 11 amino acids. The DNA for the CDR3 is TGTGCCATCAGCGCGGACTCTGAAGCTTTATTT. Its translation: CAISADSEALF.

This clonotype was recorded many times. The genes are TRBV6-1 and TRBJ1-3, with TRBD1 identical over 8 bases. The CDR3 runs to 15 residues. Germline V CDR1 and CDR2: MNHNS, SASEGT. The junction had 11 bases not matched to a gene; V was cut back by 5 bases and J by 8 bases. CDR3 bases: TGTGCCAGCAGTCGAAGGACAGGGATGGCTGACACCATATATTTT. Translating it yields CASSRRTGMADTIYF.

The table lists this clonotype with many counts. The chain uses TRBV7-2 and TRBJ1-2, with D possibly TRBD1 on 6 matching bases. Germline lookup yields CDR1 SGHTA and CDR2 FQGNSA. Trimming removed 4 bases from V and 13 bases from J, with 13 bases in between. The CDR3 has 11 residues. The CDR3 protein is CASSWQTGSTF. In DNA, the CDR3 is TGTGCCAGCAGCTGGCAGACAGGTTCCACCTTC.

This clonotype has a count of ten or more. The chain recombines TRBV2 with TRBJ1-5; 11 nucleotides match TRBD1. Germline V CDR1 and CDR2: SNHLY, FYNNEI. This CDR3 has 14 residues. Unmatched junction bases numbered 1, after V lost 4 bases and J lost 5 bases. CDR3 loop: CASSGTGGDQPQHF. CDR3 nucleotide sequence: TGTGCCAGCAGTGGGACAGGGGGCGATCAGCCCCAGCATTTT.

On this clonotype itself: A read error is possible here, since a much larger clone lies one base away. The CDR3, as DNA: TGTGCCAGCAGCTTGGGAGGGTCAACCGGGGATCTGTTTTTT. It specifies CASSLGGSTGDLFF. This chain joins TRBV7-2 and TRBJ2-2; 7 positions agree with TRBD2. The length of the CDR3 is 14 residues. The germline CDR1 and CDR2 sequences are SGHTA and FQGNSA. The full variable domain, its missing parts supplied by reference TRBV7-2 and TRBJ2-2, is GAGVSQSPSNKVTEKGKDVELRCDPISGHTALYWYRQSLGQGLEFLIYFQGNSAPDKSGLPSDRFSAERTGGSVSTLTIQRTQQEDSAVYLCASSLGGSTGDLFFGEGSRLTVL.

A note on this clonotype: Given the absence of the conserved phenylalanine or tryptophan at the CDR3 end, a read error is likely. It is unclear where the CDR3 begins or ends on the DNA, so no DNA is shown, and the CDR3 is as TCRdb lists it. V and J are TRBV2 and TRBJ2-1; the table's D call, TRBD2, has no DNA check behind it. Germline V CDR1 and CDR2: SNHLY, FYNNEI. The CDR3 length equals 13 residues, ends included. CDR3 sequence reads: CASSLTTSGGDTL.

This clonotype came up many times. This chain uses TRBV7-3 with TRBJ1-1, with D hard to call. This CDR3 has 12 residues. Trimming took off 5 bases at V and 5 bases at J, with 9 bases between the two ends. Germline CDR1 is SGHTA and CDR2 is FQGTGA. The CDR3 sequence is CASSPAGTEAFF. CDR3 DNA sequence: TGTGCCAGCAGCCCGGCGGGGACTGAAGCTTTCTTT.

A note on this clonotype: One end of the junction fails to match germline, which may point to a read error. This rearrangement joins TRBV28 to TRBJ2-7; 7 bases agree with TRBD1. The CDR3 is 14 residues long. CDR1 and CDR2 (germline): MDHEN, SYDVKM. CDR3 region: CASSEGQSTYEQYF. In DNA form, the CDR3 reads TGTGCCAGCAGTGAGGGACAGAGCACCTATGAGCAGTACTTC.

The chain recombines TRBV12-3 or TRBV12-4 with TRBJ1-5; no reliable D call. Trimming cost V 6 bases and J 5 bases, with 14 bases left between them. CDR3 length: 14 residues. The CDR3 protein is CASSPLLDHQPQHF. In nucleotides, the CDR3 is TGTGCCAGCAGCCCTCTGCTAGATCATCAGCCCCAGCATTTT.

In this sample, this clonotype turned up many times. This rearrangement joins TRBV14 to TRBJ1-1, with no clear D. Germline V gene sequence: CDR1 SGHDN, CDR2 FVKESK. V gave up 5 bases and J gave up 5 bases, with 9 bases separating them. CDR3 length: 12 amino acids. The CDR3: CASSMQVTEAFF. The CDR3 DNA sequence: TGTGCCAGCAGCATGCAGGTAACTGAAGCTTTCTTT.

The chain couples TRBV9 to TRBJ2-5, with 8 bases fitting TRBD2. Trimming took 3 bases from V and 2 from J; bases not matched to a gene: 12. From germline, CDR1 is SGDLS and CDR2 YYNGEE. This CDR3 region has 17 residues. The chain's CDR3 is CASSGGSRGGVQETQYF. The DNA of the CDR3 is TGTGCCAGCAGCGGGGGAAGCCGGGGGGGCGTTCAAGAGACCCAGTACTTC. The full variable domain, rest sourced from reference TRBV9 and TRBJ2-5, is DSGVTQTPKHLITATGQRVTLRCSPRSGDLSVYWYQQSLDQGLQFLIQYYNGEERAKGNILERFSAQQFPDLHSELNLSSLELGDSALYFCASSGGSRGGVQETQYFGPGTRLLVL.

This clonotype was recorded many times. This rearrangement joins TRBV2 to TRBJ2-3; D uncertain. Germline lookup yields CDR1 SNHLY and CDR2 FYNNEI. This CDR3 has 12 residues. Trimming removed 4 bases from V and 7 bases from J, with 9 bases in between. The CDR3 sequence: CASSAGFHTQYF. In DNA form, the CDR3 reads TGTGCCAGCAGTGCCGGATTTCATACGCAGTATTTT. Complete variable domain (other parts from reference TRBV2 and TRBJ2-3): EPEVTQTPSHQVTQMGQEVILRCVPISNHLYFYWYRQILGQKVEFLVSFYNNEISEKSEIFDDQFSVERPDGSNFTLKIRSTKLEDSAMYFCASSAGFHTQYFGPGTRLTVL.

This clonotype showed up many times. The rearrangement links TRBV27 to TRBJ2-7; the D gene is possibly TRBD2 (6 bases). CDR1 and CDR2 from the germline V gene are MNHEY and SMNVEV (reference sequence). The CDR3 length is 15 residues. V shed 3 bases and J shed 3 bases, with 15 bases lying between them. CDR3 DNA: TGTGCCAGCAGTTTGGGCCCCCCGGGGGTCTACGAGCAGTACTTC. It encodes CASSLGPPGVYEQYF.

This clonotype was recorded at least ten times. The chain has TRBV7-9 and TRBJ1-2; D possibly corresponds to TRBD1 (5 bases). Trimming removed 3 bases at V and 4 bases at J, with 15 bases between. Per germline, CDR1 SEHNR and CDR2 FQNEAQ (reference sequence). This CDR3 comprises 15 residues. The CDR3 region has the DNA TGTGCCAGCAGCTTGGGGGAGTCAGACCTCTATGGCTACACCTTC. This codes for CASSLGESDLYGYTF. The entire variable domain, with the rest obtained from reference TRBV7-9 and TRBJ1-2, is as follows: DTGVSQNPRHKITKRGQNVTFRCDPISEHNRLYWYRQTLGQGPEFLTYFQNEAQLEKSRLLSDRFSAERPKGSFSTLEIQRTEQGDSAMYLCASSLGESDLYGYTFGSGTRLTVV.

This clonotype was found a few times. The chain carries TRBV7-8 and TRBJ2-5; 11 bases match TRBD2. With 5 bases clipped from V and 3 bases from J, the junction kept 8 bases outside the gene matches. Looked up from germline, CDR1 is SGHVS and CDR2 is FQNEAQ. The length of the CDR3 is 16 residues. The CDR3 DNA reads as TGTGCCAGCAGCCTGAAACTAGCGGGGGAAAAAGAGACCCAGTACTTC. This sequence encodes CASSLKLAGEKETQYF.

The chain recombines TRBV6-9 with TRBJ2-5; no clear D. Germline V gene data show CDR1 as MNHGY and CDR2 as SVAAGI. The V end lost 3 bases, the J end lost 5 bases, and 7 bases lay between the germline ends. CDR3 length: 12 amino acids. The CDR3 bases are TGTGCCAGCAGTTACAAATTCGAGACCCAGTACTTC. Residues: CASSYKFETQYF.

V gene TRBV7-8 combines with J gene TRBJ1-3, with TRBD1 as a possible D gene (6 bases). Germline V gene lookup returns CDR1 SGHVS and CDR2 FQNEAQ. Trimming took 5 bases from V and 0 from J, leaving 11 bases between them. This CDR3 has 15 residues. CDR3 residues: CASSLDSISGNTIYF. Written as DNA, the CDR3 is TGTGCCAGCAGCCTGGACAGTATCTCTGGAAACACCATATATTTT.